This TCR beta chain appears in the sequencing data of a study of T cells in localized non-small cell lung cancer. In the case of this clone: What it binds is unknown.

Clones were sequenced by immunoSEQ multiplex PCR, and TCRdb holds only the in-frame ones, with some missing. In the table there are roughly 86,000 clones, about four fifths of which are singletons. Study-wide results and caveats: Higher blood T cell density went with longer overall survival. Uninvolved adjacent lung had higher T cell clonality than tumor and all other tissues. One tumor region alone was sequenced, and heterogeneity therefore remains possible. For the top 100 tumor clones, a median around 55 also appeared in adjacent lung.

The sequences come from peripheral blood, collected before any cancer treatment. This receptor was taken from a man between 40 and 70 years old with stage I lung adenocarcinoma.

CDR3 nucleotide sequence: TGTGCCAGTAGTTCACTACAGGGGCCGCACCAAGAGACCCAGTACTTC. Amino acid sequence: CASSSLQGPHQETQYF. The chain carries TRBV19 and TRBJ2-5; 7 bases align to TRBD1. V gave up 5 bases and J gave up 0 bases; unmatched junction bases: 9. Germline CDR1 LNHDA, CDR2 SQIVND (reference sequence). The CDR3 extends over 16 amino acids.